These T cell receptor beta chains were read from a single sample in a study of cytomegalovirus exposure and HLA in healthy donors. Generated by immunoSEQ multiplex PCR, the TCRdb table keeps only in-frame clones and is missing some. The sample consists of about 160,000 clones, approximately 79% of them appearing once. The sequenced sample consisted of PBMCs. Every receptor here comes from a man in his fifties in good health and CMV-seropositive. The CDR3 runs from the conserved cysteine through the conserved F or W. The order of the fields is J gene, D gene, V gene, clone size, CDR3 DNA, CDR3 protein. D genes are given only for firm matches. Where a row states a size, it is once, few, many or the class of an expanded clone; other rows omit it.

TRBJ2-1,TRBD1,TRBV7-6,.,TGTGCCAGCAGCCTCCCCGGGACAGGGGGTGGCAATGAGCAGTTCTTC,CASSLPGTGGGNEQFF
TRBJ1-5,.,TRBV9,.,TGTGCCAGCAGCGTAGGAGGGTTCAATCAGCCCCAGCATTTT,CASSVGGFNQPQHF
TRBJ2-5,TRBD1,TRBV7-9,.,TGTGCCAGCAGCTTAGCGGGACAGGGGGCGTGGGAGACCCAGTACTTC,CASSLAGQGAWETQYF
TRBJ1-4,TRBD1,TRBV5-6,.,TGTGCCAGCAGCTTCTTAGGACAGGGGAAAGGAAAACTGTTTTTT,CASSFLGQGKGKLFF
TRBJ2-5,TRBD1,TRBV6-5,once,TGTGCCAGCAGTTCACAGGGGGAGACCCAGTACTTC,CASSSQGETQYF
TRBJ1-5,.,TRBV11-2,.,TGTGCCAGCAGCCCCTGTCGGCGGCTTATCGATCAGCCCCAGCATTTT,CASSPCRRLIDQPQHF
TRBJ2-5,TRBD2,TRBV7-9,.,TGTTCCAGCAGCTTAGCCGGGACTAGCGGGAGGCGAGAGACCCAGTACTTC,CSSSLAGTSGRRETQYF
TRBJ2-5,TRBD2,TRBV10-3,.,TGTGCCATCAGTGAGTTTGCGGGAGGGCCAGTAGAGACCCAGTACTTC,CAISEFAGGPVETQYF
TRBJ2-7,.,TRBV6-6,.,TGTGCCAGCAGTACCCCCGGGACAAACTACGAGCAGTACTTC,CASSTPGTNYEQYF
TRBJ2-1,TRBD1,TRBV5-1,.,TGCGCCAGCAGCTCAGAGACAGGGTACGATGAGCAGTTCTTC,CASSSETGYDEQFF
TRBJ2-2,.,TRBV10-3,.,TGTGCCATCAGCCAAACAGGGTACCCCGGGGAGCTGTTTTTT,CAISQTGYPGELFF
TRBJ2-7,.,TRBV19,.,TGTGCCAGCACTCAAATGGTAGGGGCCCACGAGCAGTACTTC,CASTQMVGAHEQYF
TRBJ2-3,TRBD2,TRBV5-4,.,TGTGCCAGCAGCTTGGGTGGGGCTAGCGGGAAGGGAGATACGCAGTATTTT,CASSLGGASGKGDTQYF
TRBJ2-5,.,TRBV2,.,TGTGCCAGCAGTGATTTTGGAGGGTCGGGAGAGACCCAGTACTTC,CASSDFGGSGETQYF
TRBJ2-7,TRBD1,TRBV28,.,TGTGCCAGCAGTCCCCGGACAGGGCACAGCTCCTACGAGCAGTACTTC,CASSPRTGHSSYEQYF
TRBJ2-3,TRBD1,TRBV25-1,.,TGTGCCAGCAGTGAACCCACAGGGGGCCGCCCGTATTTT,CASSEPTGGRPYF
TRBJ2-7,TRBD2,TRBV19,.,TGTGCCAGTAGTATTTCTGAGACTAGCGGTGAGCAGTACTTC,CASSISETSGEQYF
TRBJ2-1,.,TRBV21-1,once,TGTGCCAGCAGCAAAGACGGCGGAAGCTCCTACAATGAGCAGTTCTTC,CASSKDGGSSYNEQFF
TRBJ1-2,.,TRBV10-3,once,TGTGCCATCAGTGAGTCCCTGACGGGTGGCTACACCTTC,CAISESLTGGYTF
TRBJ1-4,.,TRBV30,.,TGTGCCTGGAGTGTACGACGGGTAAAACTGTTTTTT,CAWSVRRVKLFF
TRBJ2-3,.,TRBV11-2,.,TGTGCCAGCAGCTTAGGAGCAGGGTCAGGGGGGGATACGCAGTATTTT,CASSLGAGSGGDTQYF
TRBJ2-7,.,TRBV27,.,TGTGCCAGCCGCCCCACGGTGAACTACGAGCAGTACTTC,CASRPTVNYEQYF
TRBJ2-2,.,TRBV5-4,once,TGTGCCAGCAGCTTGGCCAATGGGGAGCTGTTTTTT,CASSLANGELFF
TRBJ2-3,.,TRBV9,.,TGTGCCAGCAGCGTAGCCCTCCCGGGAGCGGGCACAGATACGCAGTATTTT,CASSVALPGAGTDTQYF
TRBJ2-3,.,TRBV19,.,TGTGCCAGTAGTACTGGACTGACAGATACGCAGTATTTT,CASSTGLTDTQYF
TRBJ1-5,.,TRBV7-9,once,TGTGCCAGCAGCCGGGGAGGGTTGGATCAGCCCCAGCATTTT,CASSRGGLDQPQHF
TRBJ2-1,TRBD1,TRBV30,.,TGTGCCTGGAGCCAGGGACAGATGGTTTACAATGAGCAGTTCTTC,CAWSQGQMVYNEQFF
TRBJ2-5,.,TRBV27,.,TGTGCCAGCAGTTTAGTCGGGAGTAAGGAGACCCAGTACTTC,CASSLVGSKETQYF